The 4 T cell receptor beta chains presented below share a single source sample, sequenced in a study of graft-versus-host responses after intestinal transplantation. The protocol was immunoSEQ multiplex PCR, while the TCRdb copy is restricted to in-frame clones and leaves out a portion. Found here are around 110,000 clones, 90% to 95% of them singletons; the top ten hold roughly 1%. What these receptors recognize is not known. Material: unstimulated CD8+ T cells sorted from spleen or lymph node cells, obtained before transplant. Receptor source: a human donor who was the organ donor for an intestinal transplant.

J is TRBJ2-2 and V is TRBV7-9; 8 bases line up with TRBD1. CDR1 is SEHNR and CDR2 is FQNEAQ in the germline V gene (reference sequence). V dropped 5 bases and J dropped 6; count of bases not matched to a gene: 11. The CDR3 loop spans 16 amino acids. DNA for the CDR3: TGTGCCAGCAGCACGCGACAGGGGTACGAGGCCGGGGAGCTGTTTTTT. This gives the protein CASSTRQGYEAGELFF.

The chain recombines TRBV4-1 with TRBJ2-3; D is perhaps TRBD2 (6 bases). CDR1 is MGHRA and CDR2 is YSYEKL in the germline V gene. The V end was cut by 1 base, the J end by 1 base, with 6 bases between. The CDR3 runs to 14 residues. The CDR3 DNA follows: TGCGCCAGCAGCCAAGGGGGGGGCACAGATACGCAGTATTTT. Encoded protein: CASSQGGGTDTQYF.

This chain links TRBV6-6 with TRBJ2-2; D unclear. The CDR3 is made up of 11 amino acids. Trimming left V 7 bases short and J 4 bases short, with 4 bases between. Germline CDR1 reads MNHNY; CDR2 reads SVGAGI (reference sequence). CDR3 region: CASTITGELFF. The DNA for the CDR3 is TGTGCCAGCACCATCACCGGGGAGCTGTTTTTT.

The genes are TRBV27 and TRBJ2-3, with 10 bases matching TRBD2. The CDR3 totals 17 residues. Germline V lookup: CDR1 MNHEY, CDR2 SMNVEV (reference sequence). V was clipped by 0 bases and J by 3 bases; unmatched bases: 6. The chain's CDR3 is CASSLSNPAGGTDTQYF. CDR3 DNA sequence: TGTGCCAGCAGTTTATCGAACCCAGCGGGAGGGACAGATACGCAGTATTTT.